These 25 T cell receptor beta chains were all obtained from the same sample, sequenced in a study of shared clonotypes between healthy human individuals. Positively selected for CCR7, the CD45RO-negative cells used as naive CD8 cells excluded terminally differentiated effector memory CD45RA+ cells. Repertoires were generated with immunoSEQ multiplex PCR, while TCRdb's copy carries only in-frame clones and drops some. This sample has about 2.1 million clones; around 93% occur once, and the top ten carry more than 1.5%. The sequenced material came from naive CD8+ T cells from PBMCs. The receptors shown here come from a young man in good health. Some clones in this sample may be carry-over from other donors' samples.

The V and J genes are TRBV5-1 and TRBJ2-1; tentatively, D is TRBD2 (6 bases). CDR1 is SGHRS and CDR2 is YFSETQ in the germline V gene. Trimming left V 0 bases short and J 7 bases short, with 11 bases between. The CDR3 spans 14 residues. The CDR3 is CASSLEGLANEQFF. In DNA, the CDR3 is TGCGCCAGCAGCTTGGAGGGGCTAGCGAATGAGCAGTTCTTC.

Turning to this clone: The sample carries other DNA sequences with the same CDR3. The chain uses TRBV9 and TRBJ1-1; the match to TRBD1 covers 7 bases. V was pared by 3 bases and J by 7 bases, with 3 bases of the junction left unmatched. Germline V gives CDR1 SGDLS, CDR2 YYNGEE. The CDR3 loop spans 12 amino acids. The CDR3 bases are TGTGCCAGCAGCGCCCGGGACAGTGAAGCTTTCTTT. This codes for CASSARDSEAFF. Based on the CDR3 plus reference TRBV9 and TRBJ1-1, the full variable domain is DSGVTQTPKHLITATGQRVTLRCSPRSGDLSVYWYQQSLDQGLQFLIQYYNGEERAKGNILERFSAQQFPDLHSELNLSSLELGDSALYFCASSARDSEAFFGQGTRLTVV.

The V gene is TRBV30, the J gene TRBJ1-5; possibly TRBD1 for D (5 bases). V lost 3 bases, J lost 2 bases, and 11 bases lay in between. CDR1 and CDR2 (germline): GTSNPN, SVGIG (reference sequence). The CDR3 sequence is 14 residues long. CDR3 sequence: CAWSRDSGNQPQHF. In nucleotides, the CDR3 is TGTGCCTGGAGCAGGGATTCGGGCAATCAGCCCCAGCATTTT.

The chain combines TRBV27 with TRBJ2-3; D is unresolved. The CDR3 covers 15 residues. V was clipped by 5 bases and J by 1 base, with 13 bases between them. Germline CDR1 is MNHEY and CDR2 is SMNVEV (reference sequence). Here the CDR3 reads CASSLRPLGTDTQYF. The DNA of the CDR3 is TGTGCCAGCAGTCTCCGACCCCTGGGCACAGATACGCAGTATTTT.

V gene TRBV5-1 combines with J gene TRBJ2-2; D perhaps matches TRBD1 (6 bases). Germline V CDR1 and CDR2: SGHRS, YFSETQ. The CDR3 sequence is 16 residues long. Trimming took 0 bases from V and 4 from J, leaving 13 bases between them. As DNA, the CDR3 is TGCGCCAGCAGCTTGGCCCCAGGGGAGAGCACCGGGGAGCTGTTTTTT. Its translation is CASSLAPGESTGELFF.

The V and J genes are TRBV27 and TRBJ2-7; D ambiguous. V lost 0 bases, J lost 5 bases, and 8 bases lay in between. The V gene's germline CDR1 is MNHEY and CDR2 SMNVEV (reference sequence). The CDR3 contains 13 residues. The CDR3 region is CASSLSGPNEQYF. In DNA, the CDR3 is TGTGCCAGCAGTTTATCCGGGCCTAACGAGCAGTACTTC.

The chain uses TRBV15 and TRBJ2-3; D remains unclear. Germline-derived CDR1 and CDR2 are LNHNV and YYDKDF (reference sequence). The CDR3 runs to 18 residues. The ends were cut back, 0 bases at V and 2 bases at J, with 18 bases in the middle. For the CDR3, the DNA is TGTGCCACCAGCAGAGACCTAAGGACCGTTTTCGACACAGATACGCAGTATTTT. Amino acids: CATSRDLRTVFDTDTQYF.

Notes on this clone: Other nucleotide sequences in the sample specify the same CDR3. The chain employs TRBV9 and TRBJ2-7, with 10 bases identical to TRBD2. The CDR3 consists of 15 residues. From germline, CDR1 is SGDLS and CDR2 YYNGEE. V gave up 4 bases and J gave up 3 bases; unmatched junction bases: 7. The CDR3 protein is CASSPSSGSNYEQYF. The CDR3 DNA reads as TGTGCCAGCAGCCCTTCTAGCGGGAGCAACTACGAGCAGTACTTC.

Points on this clone: Additional DNA sequences in this sample encode the identical CDR3. This chain uses TRBV6-5 with TRBJ1-2; D is possibly TRBD1 (5 bases). The V gene lost 0 bases and the J gene lost 4 bases, with 9 bases spanning the gap. The CDR3 spans 14 residues. The germline V gene encodes CDR1 MNHEY and CDR2 SVGAGI. The CDR3 is CASSYSGVSYGYTF. The CDR3 nucleotides read TGTGCCAGCAGTTACTCAGGGGTGTCCTATGGCTACACCTTC.

This sequence joins TRBV27 and TRBJ2-1; D is undetermined. Trimming pared 6 bases from V and 4 bases from J, leaving 13 bases between. The length of the CDR3 is 14 residues. Germline V lookup: CDR1 MNHEY, CDR2 SMNVEV (reference sequence). CDR3 nucleotides: TGTGCCAGCAGCTTCCCCAGCAAGTACAATGAGCAGTTCTTC. Its protein product is CASSFPSKYNEQFF.

Points on this clone: This sample includes further DNA sequences coding for the same CDR3. The chain couples TRBV5-6 to TRBJ2-1, with 7 bases that match TRBD1. The CDR3 runs 14 residues. J lost 3 bases, V lost 5 bases, and 5 bases had no gene match. CDR1 SGHDT and CDR2 YYEEEE come from the germline V gene. In DNA, the CDR3 is TGTGCCAGCAGTCCCGGGACAGTCTACAATGAGCAGTTCTTC. Its translation: CASSPGTVYNEQFF.

The V and J genes are TRBV18 and TRBJ1-4; tentative D call: TRBD1 (5 bases). The CDR3 contains 14 residues. The germline V gene encodes CDR1 KGHSH and CDR2 LQKENI. Trimming cost V 1 base and J 4 bases, with 7 bases left between them. CDR3 bases: TGTGCCAGCTCACCACGGGACCTTAATGAAAAACTGTTTTTT. Amino acid sequence: CASSPRDLNEKLFF.

V and J are TRBV7-2 and TRBJ1-5, with D hard to call. Per germline, CDR1 SGHTA and CDR2 FQGNSA. This CDR3 region has 14 residues. The V and J ends lost 2 bases and 4 bases respectively, with 9 bases between them. The CDR3 loop reads CASSLTGQNQPQHF. The CDR3 DNA reads TGTGCCAGCAGCTTAACCGGGCAGAATCAGCCCCAGCATTTT. The full variable domain, in which reference TRBV7-2 and TRBJ1-5 provide the parts outside the CDR3, is GAGVSQSPSNKVTEKGKDVELRCDPISGHTALYWYRQSLGQGLEFLIYFQGNSAPDKSGLPSDRFSAERTGGSVSTLTIQRTQQEDSAVYLCASSLTGQNQPQHFGDGTRLSIL.

This clone was picked up a small number of times. The gene calls are TRBV9 and TRBJ1-1; D is ambiguous. The germline V gene encodes CDR1 SGDLS and CDR2 YYNGEE. The CDR3 has 14 residues. The germline V and J ends were trimmed by 0 bases and 5 bases, with 11 bases remaining between them. For the CDR3, the DNA is TGTGCCAGCAGCGTAGGGACGGGGAGGACTGAAGCTTTCTTT. Translation: CASSVGTGRTEAFF.

J is TRBJ1-1 and V is TRBV29-1; 7 bases fit TRBD1. Per the germline V gene, CDR1 is SQVTM and CDR2 is ANQGSEA. V was pared by 8 bases and J by 4 bases, with 10 bases of the junction left unmatched. The CDR3 is 13 amino acids. The DNA for the CDR3 is TGCAGCTCACGAGGGGGCGGGAGCACTGAAGCTTTCTTT. Residues: CSSRGGGSTEAFF.

This chain uses TRBV6-1 with TRBJ2-7, with D perhaps TRBD2 (5 bases). There are 14 residues in the CDR3. The germline V gene encodes CDR1 MNHNS and CDR2 SASEGT. Trimming left V 8 bases short and J 2 bases short, with 16 bases between. The CDR3 loop reads CASGEPNSPYEQYF. The CDR3, as DNA: TGTGCCAGCGGGGAGCCAAATAGCCCCTACGAGCAGTACTTC.

The chain links TRBV7-9 to TRBJ2-1; 10 bases align to TRBD2. The CDR3 is 14 residues long. With 7 bases clipped from V and 4 bases from J, the junction kept 4 bases outside the gene matches. Germline V gene sequence: CDR1 SEHNR, CDR2 FQNEAQ (reference sequence). This chain's CDR3 is CASTLSGRYNEQFF. The CDR3, as DNA: TGTGCCAGCACCCTTAGCGGGAGGTACAATGAGCAGTTCTTC.

A word on this clone: Other DNA sequences from this sample encode an identical CDR3 as well. V usage is TRBV19 and J usage is TRBJ1-1; D is unresolved. The CDR3 runs to 13 residues. Trimming took 3 bases from V and 4 from J, leaving 9 bases between them. Germline V lookup: CDR1 LNHDA, CDR2 SQIVND (reference sequence). Written as DNA, the CDR3 is TGTGCCAGTAGTATGGGAAGGGTCACTGAAGCTTTCTTT. Its protein is CASSMGRVTEAFF.

In DNA form, the CDR3 reads TGTGCCAGCAGTTTTTCTAGCGGGAGGGCCTTTTCCTACGAGCAGTACTTC. It codes for CASSFSSGRAFSYEQYF. This chain connects TRBV7-9 to TRBJ2-7; the match to TRBD2 covers 12 bases. Per germline, CDR1 SEHNR and CDR2 FQNEAQ (reference sequence). V lost 6 bases to trimming and J lost 1 base; unmatched junction nucleotides: 10. The CDR3 contains 17 residues.

The gene calls are TRBV11-2 and TRBJ2-2; D is undetermined. The ends were cut back, 6 bases at V and 7 bases at J, with 9 bases in the middle. This CDR3 has 12 residues. CDR1 is SGHAT, CDR2 FQNNGV, per germline. The CDR3 loop reads CASSPAGGELFF. CDR3 nucleotides: TGTGCCAGCAGTCCGGCCGGCGGGGAGCTGTTTTTT.

The CDR3 nucleotides are TGTGCCAGCAGCCCCGGACTTGCCTACAATGAGCAGTTCTTC. Amino acids: CASSPGLAYNEQFF. This sequence joins TRBV4-2 and TRBJ2-1, with D possibly TRBD2 on 5 matching bases. The V gene's germline CDR1 is LGHNA and CDR2 YNFKEQ. This CDR3 spans 14 amino acids. V lost 4 bases and J lost 2, with 9 bases in between.

The V and J genes are TRBV2 and TRBJ2-3; 9 nucleotides align to TRBD2. The junction had 15 bases not matched to a gene; V was cut back by 9 bases and J by 2 bases. CDR3 length: 17 amino acids. Germline V lookup: CDR1 SNHLY, CDR2 FYNNEI. CDR3 loop: CASQTGFASGTTDTQYF. The DNA of the CDR3 is TGTGCCAGTCAGACAGGTTTCGCTAGCGGGACCACAGATACGCAGTATTTT.

The rearrangement links TRBV4-3 to TRBJ2-2, with D tentatively TRBD2 (6 bases). The CDR3 covers 19 residues. Trimming shortened V by 4 bases and J by 4 bases, and 25 bases separated the two germline ends. Germline CDR1 and CDR2: LGHNA and YSLEER. The CDR3 loop is CASSRTPPEEGVGTGELFF. In DNA, the CDR3 is TGCGCCAGCAGCCGCACGCCCCCCGAGGAGGGAGTAGGCACCGGGGAGCTGTTTTTT.

The V and J genes are TRBV13 and TRBJ1-3; the match to TRBD1 covers 8 bases. The germline CDR1 and CDR2 sequences are PRHDT and FYEKMQ (reference sequence). CDR3 length: 16 amino acids. V dropped 5 bases and J dropped 1; count of bases not matched to a gene: 7. Here the CDR3 reads CASSLGDRISGNTIYF. The CDR3 DNA reads TGTGCCAGCAGCCTTGGGGACAGGATTTCTGGAAACACCATATATTTT. The whole variable domain, filled in from reference TRBV13 and TRBJ1-3, reads AAGVIQSPRHLIKEKRETATLKCYPIPRHDTVYWYQQGPGQDPQFLISFYEKMQSDKGSIPDRFSAQQFSDYHSELNMSSLELGDSALYFCASSLGDRISGNTIYFGEGSWLTVV.

The chain uses TRBV19 and TRBJ2-1; TRBD1 might be the D (6 bases). Trimming pared 7 bases from V and 5 bases from J, leaving 15 bases between. This CDR3 has 14 amino acids. Germline CDR1 LNHDA, CDR2 SQIVND (reference sequence). The CDR3 bases are TGTGCCAGTACCGATATTGGACAGCACAATGAGCAGTTCTTC. Translation: CASTDIGQHNEQFF.